This entry lists 6 T cell receptor beta chains sequenced from one sample in a study of cytotoxic CD8 clonotypes in ibrutinib-treated CLL. Clones were read by immunoSEQ multiplex PCR, and TCRdb kept only the in-frame ones, dropping some. Of about 130,000 clones in the sample, 79% were seen once. Specimen: PBMCs, collected after 12 months of ibrutinib treatment. The receptor set was obtained from a human donor with chronic lymphocytic leukemia.

The gene calls are TRBV5-4 and TRBJ2-2; no firm D call. CDR1 is SGHNT, CDR2 YYREEE, per germline (reference sequence). This CDR3 has 13 residues. Deletions cut 1 base from V and 14 bases from J, with 15 bases between. The CDR3 here is CASSLSYGALLFF. CDR3 coding DNA: TGTGCCAGCAGCTTGAGTTATGGCGCACTCCTGTTTTTT.

The rearrangement joins TRBV27 to TRBJ2-7; 8 bases map to TRBD1. Germline loops: CDR1 MNHEY, CDR2 SMNVEV (reference sequence). Unmatched junction bases numbered 6, after V lost 6 bases and J lost 2 bases. This CDR3 comprises 14 residues. For the CDR3, the DNA is TGTGCCAGCAGGACGACAGGGGTTACCTACGAGCAGTACTTC. Its translation is CASRTTGVTYEQYF.

The chain is built from TRBV28 and TRBJ2-7; the match to TRBD2 covers 14 bases. This CDR3 is 19 amino acids long. Germline CDR1 MDHEN, CDR2 SYDVKM. After removal of 4 bases from V and 1 base from J, the junction contained 12 bases not matched to a gene. The CDR3 reads CASSWLRLAGGSRSYEQYF. CDR3 nucleotides: TGTGCCAGCAGTTGGCTCAGACTAGCGGGAGGGTCAAGGTCCTACGAGCAGTACTTC.

This clone was observed a single time. The rearrangement links TRBV5-1 to TRBJ2-7; 9 nucleotides line up with TRBD2. J lost 1 base, V lost 0 bases, and 5 bases had no gene match. This CDR3 is 16 amino acids long. Germline V gene sequence: CDR1 SGHRS, CDR2 YFSETQ. The CDR3 DNA reads TGCGCCAGCAGCTTGGTCATAGCGGGGGTGTCCTACGAGCAGTACTTC. Translated, it gives CASSLVIAGVSYEQYF.

The chain is built from TRBV5-6 and TRBJ1-2; D is uncertain. Germline CDR1 reads SGHDT; CDR2 reads YYEEEE. The CDR3 consists of 16 residues. Trimming left V 3 bases short and J 3 bases short, with 18 bases between. For the CDR3, the DNA is TGTGCCAGCAGCTCTATTATGCTCGTCCCGCACTATGGCTACACCTTC. Protein product: CASSSIMLVPHYGYTF.

This rearrangement joins TRBV5-1 to TRBJ1-5; TRBD1 matches at 11 bases. The ends lost 4 bases at V and 7 bases at J; junction bases unmatched: 4. The CDR3 runs 14 residues. Per germline, CDR1 SGHRS and CDR2 YFSETQ. The CDR3 DNA reads TGCGCCAGCAGCCGGACAGGGGGCGAACAGCCCCAGCATTTT. It specifies CASSRTGGEQPQHF. Full variable domain (missing parts from reference TRBV5-1 and TRBJ1-5): KAGVTQTPRYLIKTRGQQVTLSCSPISGHRSVSWYQQTPGQGLQFLFEYFSETQRNKGNFPGRFSGRQFSNSRSEMNVSTLELGDSALYLCASSRTGGEQPQHFGDGTRLSIL.